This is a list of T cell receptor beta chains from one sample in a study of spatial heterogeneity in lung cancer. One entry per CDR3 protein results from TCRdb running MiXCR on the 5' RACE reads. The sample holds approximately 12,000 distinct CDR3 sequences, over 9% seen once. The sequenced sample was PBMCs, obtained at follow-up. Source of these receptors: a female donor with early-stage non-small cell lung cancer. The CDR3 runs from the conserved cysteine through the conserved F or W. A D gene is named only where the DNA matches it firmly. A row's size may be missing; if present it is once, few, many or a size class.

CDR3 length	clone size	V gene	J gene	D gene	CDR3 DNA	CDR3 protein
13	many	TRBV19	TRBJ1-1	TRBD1	TGTGCCAGCGCCGGGACAGTACTAGCTGAAGCTTTCTTT	CASAGTVLAEAFF
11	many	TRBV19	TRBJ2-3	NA	TGTGCCGTGGGTCAGGCAGATACGCAGTATTTT	CAVGQADTQYF
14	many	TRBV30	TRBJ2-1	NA	TGTGCCTGGAGCTCTGAATCGGCGACTAGAGGGCAGTTCTTC	CAWSSESATRGQFF
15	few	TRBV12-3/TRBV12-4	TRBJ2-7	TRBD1	TGTGCCAGCAGTTTATGGCGACAGGGCACCTACGAGCAGTACTTC	CASSLWRQGTYEQYF
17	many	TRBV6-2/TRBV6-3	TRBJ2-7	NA	TGTGCCAGCAGTCGTATTTTCACCGGGACTGGAAGCGACGAGCAGTACTTC	CASSRIFTGTGSDEQYF
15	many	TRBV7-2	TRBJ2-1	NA	TGTGCCAGCAGCTTAATGGGGGCCTCATACAATGAGCAGTTCTTC	CASSLMGASYNEQFF
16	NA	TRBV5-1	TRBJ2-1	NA	TGCGCCAGCAGCTTGGGGGCTAGCGTCCCCCACAATGAGCAGTTCTTC	CASSLGASVPHNEQFF
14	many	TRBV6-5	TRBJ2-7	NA	TGTGCCAGCAGTTACGACAGTTTCTCCTACGAGCAGTACTTC	CASSYDSFSYEQYF
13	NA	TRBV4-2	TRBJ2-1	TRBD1	TGTGCCAGCAAGGGGGCAGGGATGGATGAGCAGTTCTTC	CASKGAGMDEQFF
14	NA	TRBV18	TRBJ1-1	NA	TGTGCCAGCTCATACGACAGTAAAAACACTGAAGCTTTCTTT	CASSYDSKNTEAFF
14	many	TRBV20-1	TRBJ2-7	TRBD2	TGCAGTGCTAGAGTAACTAGCGGGAGAAACGAGCAGTACTTC	CSARVTSGRNEQYF
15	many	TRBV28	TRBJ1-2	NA	TGTGCCAGCAGTTTATTTGGGTTGGGAGTTAGTGGCTACACCTTC	CASSLFGLGVSGYTF
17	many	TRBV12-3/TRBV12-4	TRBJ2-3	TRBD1	TGTGCCAGCAGTCCTCAGACAGGGCCGCTGGCCACAGATACGCAGTATTTT	CASSPQTGPLATDTQYF
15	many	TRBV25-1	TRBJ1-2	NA	TGTGCCAGCAGTGAAACCCCCCAGGGGTACGAAGGCTACACCTTC	CASSETPQGYEGYTF
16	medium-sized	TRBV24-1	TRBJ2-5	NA	TGTGCCACCAGTGATGGCCGGGGACACCTCCAAGAGACCCAGTACTTC	CATSDGRGHLQETQYF